These T cell receptor beta chains were read from a single sample in a study of blood T cell repertoires in COVID-19. Profiled with immunoSEQ multiplex PCR; TCRdb holds only in-frame clones, not every one. This table has roughly 15,000 clones, approximately 88% appearing once. Material for sequencing was peripheral blood. The receptors originated from a woman aged 80 or over with COVID-19, enrolled during active disease. Each CDR3 is given with its conserved first and last residue. The order of the fields is V gene, D gene, J gene, CDR3 protein. A D gene is named only where the DNA matches it firmly.

V: TRBV18
D: TRBD1
J: TRBJ1-2
CDR3: CASSRDRDSFYGYTF

V: TRBV2
D: TRBD1
J: TRBJ1-3
CDR3: CASSSFTGGASGNTIYF

V: TRBV7-8
D: TRBD1
J: TRBJ1-1
CDR3: CASSRRQGETRNTEAFF

V: TRBV6-6
D: TRBD1
J: TRBJ1-2
CDR3: CASSYGQDGGYTF

V: TRBV5-1
D: -
J: TRBJ2-2
CDR3: CASTPSGLLTGELFF

V: TRBV24-1
D: -
J: TRBJ1-5
CDR3: CATSPRGGDQPQHF

V: TRBV5-4
D: -
J: TRBJ1-2
CDR3: CASSLAGGRNYGYTF

V: TRBV6-5
D: -
J: TRBJ1-3
CDR3: CASRPPGSGNTIYF

V: TRBV7-3
D: -
J: TRBJ2-3
CDR3: CASSLSRGRVDTQYF

V: TRBV6-2/TRBV6-3
D: TRBD1
J: TRBJ2-2
CDR3: CASSRDSSGSGELFF

V: TRBV19
D: -
J: TRBJ1-5
CDR3: CASSIMRGAQPQHF

V: TRBV7-8
D: -
J: TRBJ2-7
CDR3: CASSLRGRTYEQYF

V: TRBV6-7
D: -
J: TRBJ1-1
CDR3: CASSYPLDSMNTEAFF

V: TRBV5-1
D: TRBD2
J: TRBJ2-1
CDR3: CASSLDSGAKFF

V: TRBV2
D: TRBD1
J: TRBJ1-1
CDR3: CASSTGRTEAFF

V: TRBV24-1
D: TRBD2
J: TRBJ2-2
CDR3: CATSDTGHEGRETGELFF

V: TRBV7-9
D: -
J: TRBJ1-4
CDR3: CASSAGDATNEKLFF

V: TRBV15
D: -
J: TRBJ2-1
CDR3: CATSRDPPYNEQFF

V: TRBV4-2
D: TRBD1
J: TRBJ1-2
CDR3: CASSFTGQPSYGYTF

V: TRBV5-1
D: TRBD1
J: TRBJ2-5
CDR3: CASSSAGGPEETQYF

V: TRBV27
D: -
J: TRBJ1-5
CDR3: CASSLGTGGSQPQHF

V: TRBV11-3
D: TRBD1
J: TRBJ1-1
CDR3: CASSLGGQGATEAFF

V: TRBV18
D: TRBD1
J: TRBJ1-2
CDR3: CASSPTGQGANYGYTF

V: TRBV27
D: -
J: TRBJ2-7
CDR3: CASSSLGVVAVYEQYF

V: TRBV27
D: -
J: TRBJ2-2
CDR3: CASSSQGATGELFF

V: TRBV27
D: -
J: TRBJ1-2
CDR3: CASSLSRAERVLYGYTF

V: TRBV5-1
D: TRBD1
J: TRBJ1-5
CDR3: CASSSTGSSNQPQHF

V: TRBV28
D: -
J: TRBJ2-7
CDR3: CASSLPTGLDLYEQYF

V: TRBV5-1
D: TRBD1
J: TRBJ2-6
CDR3: CACQQGPSGANVLTF

V: TRBV7-2
D: -
J: TRBJ2-4
CDR3: CASSPTQYGGSPAKNIQYF

V: TRBV7-2
D: TRBD1
J: TRBJ1-2
CDR3: CASSDRPSMVYGYTF

V: TRBV7-8
D: -
J: TRBJ1-1
CDR3: CASSYRGMSVNTEAFF

V: TRBV18
D: -
J: TRBJ1-2
CDR3: CASSPNRVDYGYTF

V: TRBV7-3
D: -
J: TRBJ2-7
CDR3: CASSLLPLYEQYF

V: TRBV4-1
D: TRBD2
J: TRBJ2-3
CDR3: CASSQGRLAGTDTQYF

V: TRBV5-4
D: TRBD2
J: TRBJ2-5
CDR3: CASSLKLAGGETQYF

V: TRBV18
D: -
J: TRBJ2-5
CDR3: CASSPEETQYF

V: TRBV5-8
D: TRBD1
J: TRBJ2-3
CDR3: CASSFPDRGRSDTQYF

V: TRBV7-2
D: TRBD2
J: TRBJ2-7
CDR3: CVSSLAGRVGSHEQYF

V: TRBV6-1
D: TRBD2
J: TRBJ2-3
CDR3: CASSDRGGNTQYF

V: TRBV2
D: -
J: TRBJ1-1
CDR3: CASRGVGMNTEAFF

V: TRBV9
D: -
J: TRBJ1-1
CDR3: CASSPLRRENTEAFF

V: TRBV28
D: TRBD1
J: TRBJ1-6
CDR3: CASSRDRGGNSPLHF

V: TRBV5-6
D: TRBD2
J: TRBJ2-5
CDR3: CASSRGGAVETQYF

V: TRBV18
D: -
J: TRBJ2-7
CDR3: CASSPDIKGGSYEQYF

V: TRBV28
D: -
J: TRBJ1-2
CDR3: CASSRVGYGYTF

V: TRBV5-4
D: TRBD1
J: TRBJ2-3
CDR3: CASSKQRDRSSTDTQYF

V: TRBV18
D: -
J: TRBJ2-2
CDR3: CASSSSGTTNTGELFF